The 28 T cell receptor beta chains given below trace back to one sample, sequenced in a study of blood T cell repertoires in COVID-19. Sequenced by immunoSEQ multiplex PCR; TCRdb stores in-frame clones only, minus some. The sample shows more than 400,000 clones, about nine tenths of them seen only once. Sequencing input: PBMCs or T cells enriched from blood (not recorded which). These receptors originate from a woman under 30 who had recovered from COVID-19.

CDR3 loop: CASSSGRTGGRLPQHF. CDR3 in DNA: TGTGCCAGCAGTTCTGGAAGGACAGGCGGGCGGTTGCCCCAGCATTTT. This chain joins TRBV28 and TRBJ1-5, with 7 bases matching TRBD1. V lost 4 bases to trimming and J lost 9 bases; unmatched junction nucleotides: 15. The germline gives CDR1 MDHEN, CDR2 SYDVKM. CDR3 size: 16 residues.

The chain employs TRBV18 and TRBJ1-2; 8 nucleotides line up with TRBD1. Germline CDR1 is KGHSH and CDR2 is LQKENI. J was trimmed by 6 bases and V by 6 bases; bases with no gene match: 9. CDR3 length equals 14 residues. The CDR3 DNA follows: TGTGCCAGCTCCCCCAGGACAGGGCACAATGGCTACACCTTC. Translation gives CASSPRTGHNGYTF.

The chain uses TRBV28 and TRBJ2-3; 9 nucleotides agree with TRBD2. Germline CDR1 MDHEN, CDR2 SYDVKM. J lost 0 bases, V lost 4 bases, and 8 bases had no gene match. This CDR3 comprises 17 residues. CDR3 nucleotide sequence: TGTGCCAGCAGTTCCCGAGATAGCGGGGGAAGCACAGATACGCAGTATTTT. Translation: CASSSRDSGGSTDTQYF.

This clone turned up a few times. The chain recombines TRBV28 with TRBJ1-2; tentative D call: TRBD1 (6 bases). CDR1 MDHEN and CDR2 SYDVKM come from the germline V gene. Trimming shortened V by 7 bases and J by 4 bases, and 13 bases separated the two germline ends. The CDR3 sequence is 13 residues long. CDR3 region: CASKSRTAYGYTF. The CDR3 region has the DNA TGTGCCAGCAAGAGTCGGACAGCCTATGGCTACACCTTC.

The genes are TRBV2 and TRBJ2-7; the D gene is possibly TRBD1 (5 bases). Germline V gene lookup returns CDR1 SNHLY and CDR2 FYNNEI. The V end lost 3 bases, the J end lost 2 bases, and 14 bases lay between the germline ends. The CDR3 length is 15 residues. The CDR3 DNA is TGTGCCAGCAGTGAGGACATTCTATCGACCTACGAGCAGTACTTC. Its translation is CASSEDILSTYEQYF.

The V gene is TRBV6-1, the J gene TRBJ1-6; maybe TRBD1 (5 bases). The germline V gene has CDR1 MNHNS and CDR2 SASEGT. CDR3 length: 15 amino acids. V lost 2 bases and J lost 7, with 12 bases in between. The CDR3 DNA is TGTGCCAGCAGTGAATACCTTCCAGGGAATTCACCCCTCCACTTT. Residues: CASSEYLPGNSPLHF.

Turning to this clone: This specimen includes other DNA sequences encoding the same CDR3. V usage is TRBV5-1 and J usage is TRBJ1-1; 7 bases map to TRBD1. The germline CDR1 and CDR2 sequences are SGHRS and YFSETQ. This CDR3 is 14 amino acids long. V dropped 0 bases and J dropped 5; count of bases not matched to a gene: 4. The CDR3 loop is CASSLEGGRTEAFF. The DNA for the CDR3 is TGCGCCAGCAGCTTGGAAGGGGGCAGAACTGAAGCTTTCTTT.

Turning to this clone: This sample also contains other DNA sequences that code for the same CDR3. The gene calls are TRBV9 and TRBJ1-3; 9 nucleotides line up with TRBD1. J lost 3 bases, V lost 4 bases, and 5 bases had no gene match. The CDR3 is 15 amino acids. CDR1 is SGDLS and CDR2 is YYNGEE in the germline V gene. The CDR3 bases are TGTGCCAGCAGCCCTACAGGGGGCAGTGGAAACACCATATATTTT. Its translation: CASSPTGGSGNTIYF.

The rearrangement joins TRBV19 to TRBJ2-5; perhaps TRBD2 as D (6 bases). The CDR3 sequence is 14 residues long. Germline assignment: CDR1 LNHDA and CDR2 SQIVND (reference sequence). Trimming cost V 2 bases and J 5 bases, with 12 bases left between them. The CDR3 loop reads CASSIRRDGETQYF. CDR3 sequence (DNA): TGTGCCAGTAGTATACGGCGGGACGGGGAGACCCAGTACTTC.

About this clone itself: This specimen includes other DNA sequences encoding the same CDR3. The chain couples TRBV6-5 to TRBJ1-5, with D unclear. The germline V gene has CDR1 MNHEY and CDR2 SVGAGI. V was pared by 2 bases and J by 4 bases, with 6 bases between. The CDR3 has 13 residues. DNA for the CDR3: TGTGCCAGCAGTTACACGGGGAATCAGCCCCAGCATTTT. This codes for CASSYTGNQPQHF.

The chain is built from TRBV6-1 and TRBJ1-5; the D is unclear. V lost 3 bases and J lost 12, with 12 bases in between. The CDR3 covers 12 residues. Germline loops: CDR1 MNHNS, CDR2 SASEGT. The CDR3 here is CASSDPATRQHF. DNA of the CDR3: TGTGCCAGCAGTGATCCGGCGACACGCCAGCATTTT.

The genes are TRBV11-3 and TRBJ2-7; D is uncertain. V was trimmed by 6 bases and J by 7 bases, leaving 13 bases between them. Germline CDR1 is SGHNT and CDR2 is YENEEA. The CDR3 is made up of 12 amino acids. For the CDR3, the DNA is TGTGCCAGCAGTTCCGCAACGACAGAGCAGTACTTC. Amino acid sequence: CASSSATTEQYF.

This clone was picked up a small number of times. The rearrangement joins TRBV10-1 to TRBJ1-2, with unresolved D. Trimming left V 6 bases short and J 3 bases short, with 14 bases between. Germline lookup yields CDR1 WNHNN and CDR2 SYGVQD (reference sequence). The CDR3 contains 14 residues. The CDR3 sequence is CASSPRGLDYGYTF. The CDR3 DNA reads as TGCGCCAGCAGCCCACGGGGTTTGGACTATGGCTACACCTTC.

The rearrangement uses TRBV10-3 and TRBJ1-2; maybe TRBD1 (5 bases). V dropped 7 bases and J dropped 4 bases, with 10 bases sitting between them. In germline, CDR1 is ENHRY, CDR2 SYGVKD. The CDR3 is made up of 12 amino acids. CDR3 DNA sequence: TGTGCCATCATCCGGACAAGCTATGGCTACACCTTC. The encoded protein is CAIIRTSYGYTF.

The chain couples TRBV11-2 to TRBJ2-3; 8 bases map to TRBD2. Germline V gene data show CDR1 as SGHAT and CDR2 as FQNNGV. The CDR3 extends over 16 amino acids. V dropped 1 base and J dropped 2; count of bases not matched to a gene: 5. This CDR3 reads CASSLGRGGDTDTQYF. The DNA for the CDR3 is TGTGCCAGCAGCTTAGGTCGGGGGGGCGACACAGATACGCAGTATTTT.

There are a few counts of this clone. The gene calls are TRBV5-6 and TRBJ1-5, with D possibly being TRBD1 (5 bases). V shed 2 bases and J shed 2 bases, with 14 bases lying between them. This CDR3 region has 16 residues. The V gene's germline CDR1 is SGHDT and CDR2 YYEEEE. In nucleotides, the CDR3 is TGTGCCAGCAGCTTTTCCCGCGGCAGGGGCAATCAGCCCCAGCATTTT. This gives the protein CASSFSRGRGNQPQHF.

The chain has TRBV3-1 (or the pseudogene TRBV3-2) and TRBJ1-5, with a weak D call TRBD1 (5 bases). Germline values: CDR1 LGHDT, CDR2 YNNKEL (reference sequence). The CDR3 runs 15 residues. V was cut by 0 bases and J by 5 bases, with 11 bases left in between. This chain's CDR3 is CASSQDLGGDQPQHF. DNA of the CDR3: TGTGCCAGCAGCCAAGATTTGGGGGGGGATCAGCCCCAGCATTTT.

This sequence joins TRBV3-1 (or the pseudogene TRBV3-2) and TRBJ2-1, with D possibly matching TRBD1 (6 bases). The V and J ends lost 4 bases and 4 bases respectively, with 32 bases between them. The CDR3 is 21 residues long. Germline lookup yields CDR1 LGHDT and CDR2 YNNKEL (reference sequence). DNA of the CDR3: TGTGCCAGCAGCCCACAAGGGGGATGGGGGTCGACAGGTTCCTTGTACAATGAGCAGTTCTTC. Protein product: CASSPQGGWGSTGSLYNEQFF.

V and J are TRBV12-3 or TRBV12-4 and TRBJ2-7; D unresolved. Trimming cost V 6 bases and J 3 bases, with 9 bases left between them. This CDR3 spans 12 amino acids. CDR3 in DNA: TGTGCCAGCAGCCTGGGCAACTACGAGCAGTACTTC. Protein product: CASSLGNYEQYF.

The chain employs TRBV6-6 and TRBJ1-3; D is unclear. CDR3 size: 15 residues. Looked up from germline, CDR1 is MNHNY and CDR2 is SVGAGI (reference sequence). V shed 9 bases and J shed 0 bases, with 15 bases lying between them. The CDR3 protein is CASAPPDDSGNTIYF. The DNA for the CDR3 is TGTGCCAGTGCCCCGCCAGATGACTCTGGAAACACCATATATTTT.

This chain connects TRBV2 to TRBJ2-5; 10 bases map to TRBD2. CDR3 length: 16 residues. Trimming took 6 bases from V and 0 from J; bases not matched to a gene: 7. Per germline, CDR1 SNHLY and CDR2 FYNNEI. CDR3 residues: CASRSGLAEYQETQYF. The CDR3 DNA follows: TGTGCCAGCAGATCCGGACTAGCGGAGTACCAAGAGACCCAGTACTTC.

CDR3: CASSSRRGATYGYTF. Here the CDR3 DNA reads TGTGCCAGCAGTTCACGACGGGGGGCAACGTATGGCTACACCTTC. The chain has TRBV28 and TRBJ1-2; D is possibly TRBD1 (6 bases). CDR3 length: 15 amino acids. Germline CDR1 reads MDHEN; CDR2 reads SYDVKM. Trimming removed 4 bases from V and 5 bases from J, with 17 bases in between.

The chain has TRBV7-8 and TRBJ2-5, with D unclear. Germline CDR1 reads SGHVS; CDR2 reads FQNEAQ. Trimming stripped 1 base from V and 2 bases from J, with 11 bases between. The CDR3 is 15 amino acids. CDR3 residues: CASSLGAGIQETQYF. The CDR3, as DNA: TGTGCCAGCAGCTTAGGCGCAGGAATACAAGAGACCCAGTACTTC.

This chain joins TRBV24-1 and TRBJ2-2; the match to TRBD1 covers 7 bases. V lost 0 bases, J lost 0 bases, and 6 bases stayed unmatched. This CDR3 has 18 residues. The germline V gene has CDR1 KGHDR and CDR2 SFDVKD. The CDR3 region is CATSDLRTGPTNTGELFF. The CDR3 nucleotides read TGTGCCACCAGTGATTTGCGGACAGGCCCTACGAACACCGGGGAGCTGTTTTTT.

CDR3 amino acids: CASSQDSPWAGGLMNEQFF. The DNA for the CDR3 is TGCGCCAGCAGCCAAGATTCTCCCTGGGCGGGGGGGCTTATGAATGAGCAGTTCTTC. The V gene is TRBV4-1, the J gene TRBJ2-1; 9 bases are a match to TRBD2. Germline-derived CDR1 and CDR2 are MGHRA and YSYEKL. Trimming removed 0 bases from V and 7 bases from J; junction bases left unmatched: 16. The CDR3 consists of 19 residues.

This chain joins TRBV12-5 and TRBJ1-5, with D perhaps TRBD1 (5 bases). V was cut by 0 bases and J by 2 bases, with 11 bases left in between. Germline CDR1 and CDR2: LGHNT and FRNRAP. CDR3 size: 16 residues. As DNA, the CDR3 is TGTGCTAGTGGTTTGGTAACAGGTACGGGCAATCAGCCCCAGCATTTT. Translating it yields CASGLVTGTGNQPQHF.

This rearrangement joins TRBV9 to TRBJ1-1, with 9 bases matching TRBD1. This CDR3 spans 15 amino acids. The V gene's germline CDR1 is SGDLS and CDR2 YYNGEE. The V gene end was trimmed by 0 bases and the J gene end by 7 bases; junction bases not matched to a gene: 7. This CDR3 is CASSVVTGGESEAFF. The CDR3 region has the DNA TGTGCCAGCAGCGTAGTTACAGGGGGCGAGAGTGAAGCTTTCTTT.

J is TRBJ2-1 and V is TRBV24-1, with TRBD1 matching over 7 bases. The germline V gene has CDR1 KGHDR and CDR2 SFDVKD. V shed 3 bases and J 7 bases; nucleotides not matched to a gene: 11. This CDR3 has 16 amino acids. The CDR3 nucleotides read TGTGCCACCAGTGATCCCGGGACAGACTCTCTTAATGAGCAGTTCTTC. It yields the protein CATSDPGTDSLNEQFF.